Listed below are T cell receptor beta chains from one sample, sequenced in a study of T cell responses to AZD1222 COVID-19 vaccine. Data came from immunoSEQ multiplex PCR; TCRdb stores just in-frame clones and leaves some out. Found here are roughly 130,000 clones, 88% of them singletons; the top ten hold about 19%. Specimen: peripheral blood, collected on day 0 of MenACWY control vaccination. These receptors were collected from an adult in good health. CDR3s include the opening cysteine and the closing phenylalanine or tryptophan. Each record gives: J gene, D gene, clone size, V gene, CDR3 protein, CDR3 DNA. The D gene is left open where the match is weak. Clone sizes are given selectively: once, few, many, or a class where the clone is expanded.

>TRBJ1-5|TRBD1|NA|TRBV5-5
CASSGTDYSNQPQHF
TGTGCCAGCAGCGGGACAGATTATAGCAATCAGCCCCAGCATTTT
>TRBJ1-5|NA|NA|TRBV5-8
CASSSLQPQHF
TGTGCCAGCAGCTCTCTTCAGCCCCAGCATTTT
>TRBJ2-3|NA|NA|TRBV30
CAWSPIGDTDTQYF
TGTGCCTGGAGCCCGATAGGGGACACAGATACGCAGTATTTT
>TRBJ2-7|TRBD2|once|TRBV25-1
CASSQPPTSGLRAYEQYF
TGTGCCAGCAGCCAACCCCCGACTAGCGGGCTGAGAGCCTACGAGCAGTACTTC
>TRBJ2-2|TRBD1|few|TRBV19
CASSADRGAGELFF
TGTGCCAGTAGTGCAGACAGGGGGGCCGGGGAGCTGTTTTTT
>TRBJ1-1|NA|NA|TRBV7-8
CASSLKGKGTEAFF
TGTGCCAGCAGCTTAAAGGGGAAGGGAACTGAAGCTTTCTTT
>TRBJ2-1|NA|NA|TRBV5-5
CASSYTSEGEQFF
TGTGCCAGCAGCTACACTAGTGAAGGTGAGCAGTTCTTC
>TRBJ1-3|NA|NA|TRBV29-1
CSATGGVGNTIYF
TGCAGCGCTACAGGAGGGGTCGGAAACACCATATATTTT
>TRBJ2-7|TRBD2|NA|TRBV15
CATSRDPGGEGTYEQYF
TGTGCCACCAGCAGGGACCCTGGGGGGGAGGGGACCTACGAGCAGTACTTC
>TRBJ1-5|NA|NA|TRBV5-6
CASSLAGRGGDNQPQHF
TGTGCCAGCAGCTTGGCAGGGAGAGGGGGTGACAATCAGCCCCAGCATTTT
>TRBJ1-5|NA|NA|TRBV5-1
CASSLDSGNQPQHF
TGCGCCAGCAGCTTGGATTCGGGCAATCAGCCCCAGCATTTT
>TRBJ2-1|TRBD2|NA|TRBV24-1
CATSESLTSGRVSYNEQFF
TGTGCCACCAGTGAGTCCCTAACTAGCGGGAGGGTGTCCTACAATGAGCAGTTCTTC
>TRBJ1-3|NA|NA|TRBV11-2
CASSSVAGTGTIYF
TGTGCCAGCAGCTCCGTCGCCGGGACGGGCACCATATATTTT
>TRBJ2-3|TRBD2|NA|TRBV2
CASKRSGSLDTQYF
TGTGCCAGCAAGCGGAGCGGGAGTTTGGATACGCAGTATTTT
>TRBJ1-6|NA|NA|TRBV7-6
CASSLYMDSPLHF
TGTGCCAGCAGCTTATATATGGACTCACCCCTCCACTTT
>TRBJ1-6|NA|NA|TRBV18
CASSSQGSGNSPLHF
TGTGCCAGCTCATCACAGGGATCGGGAAATTCACCCCTCCACTTT
>TRBJ2-5|NA|NA|TRBV14
CASSRQGSFRETQYF
TGTGCCAGCAGCCGCCAGGGATCCTTCCGGGAGACCCAGTACTTC
>TRBJ2-5|NA|NA|TRBV6-5
CASIGRDQETQYF
TGTGCCAGCATTGGTCGAGACCAAGAGACCCAGTACTTC
>TRBJ1-4|NA|NA|TRBV11-2
CASSPRGEKLFF
TGTGCCAGCAGCCCCCGGGGCGAAAAACTGTTTTTT
>TRBJ2-3|TRBD1|NA|TRBV5-1
CASRGGQGNTDTQYF
TGCGCCAGCAGAGGAGGACAGGGGAACACAGATACGCAGTATTTT
>TRBJ1-1|NA|many|TRBV7-9
CASSPRDNGLNTEAFF
TGTGCCAGCAGCCCCCGAGACAACGGCCTGAACACTGAAGCTTTCTTT
>TRBJ1-2|NA|NA|TRBV28
CASTQVGVGGVGYTF
TGTGCCAGTACCCAAGTCGGGGTAGGTGGTGTGGGCTACACCTTC
>TRBJ2-7|NA|NA|TRBV28
CASSLYAYEQYF
TGTGCCAGCAGTTTATATGCCTACGAGCAGTACTTC
>TRBJ1-5|TRBD1|once|TRBV28
CASGRDRGRKQPQHF
TGTGCCAGCGGGAGGGACAGGGGGCGAAAACAGCCCCAGCATTTT
>TRBJ2-7|NA|NA|TRBV11-1
CASSLQNEQYF
TGTGCCAGCAGCCTCCAGAACGAGCAGTACTTC
>TRBJ2-7|NA|NA|TRBV6-5
CASSPLRTAYEQYF
TGTGCCAGCAGTCCTCTCCGGACAGCCTACGAGCAGTACTTC
>TRBJ1-1|NA|NA|TRBV30
CAWGDTFTEAFF
TGTGCCTGGGGTGACACCTTCACTGAAGCTTTCTTT